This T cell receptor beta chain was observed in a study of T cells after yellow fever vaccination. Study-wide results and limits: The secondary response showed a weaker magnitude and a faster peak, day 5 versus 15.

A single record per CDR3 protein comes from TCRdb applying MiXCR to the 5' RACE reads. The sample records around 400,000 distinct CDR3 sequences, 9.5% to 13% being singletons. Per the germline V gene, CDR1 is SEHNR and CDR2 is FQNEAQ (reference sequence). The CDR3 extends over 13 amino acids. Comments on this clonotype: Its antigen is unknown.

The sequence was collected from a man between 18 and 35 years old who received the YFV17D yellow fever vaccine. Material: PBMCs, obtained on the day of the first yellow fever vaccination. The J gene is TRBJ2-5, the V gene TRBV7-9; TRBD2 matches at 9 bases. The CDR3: CAVLAGSQETQYF. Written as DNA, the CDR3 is TGTGCGGTGCTAGCGGGATCTCAAGAGACCCAGTACTTC. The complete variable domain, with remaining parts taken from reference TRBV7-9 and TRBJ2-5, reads DTGVSQNPRHKITKRGQNVTFRCDPISEHNRLYWYRQTLGQGPEFLTYFQNEAQLEKSRLLSDRFSAERPKGSFSTLEIQRTEQGDSAMYLCAVLAGSQETQYFGPGTRLLVL.